This T cell receptor (beta chain) was recorded in a study of CD8 T cells in ankylosing spondylitis. At least ten counts were recorded for this clonotype. The antigen remains undetermined. This CDR3 spans 13 amino acids. V shed 1 base and J shed 3 bases, with 7 bases lying between them. The germline gives CDR1 SGDLS, CDR2 YYNGEE. Quantitative barcoded 5'-RACE was used to prepare TCR beta libraries. One entry per CDR3 protein results from TCRdb running MiXCR on the 5' RACE reads. The sample includes about 240,000 distinct CDR3 sequences, approximately 9% of them seen just once. Study results and limitations: Ankylosing spondylitis blood appeared to carry a characteristic TCR beta motif of roughly eight highly homologous variants. Reactive arthritis synovial fluid and blood were previously reported to contain some motif variants. Disease-linked clones reportedly concentrated significantly in matched ankylosing spondylitis synovial fluid.

Sequencing was performed on blood, either unsorted or a sorted T cell fraction (not recorded which). The chain links TRBV9 to TRBJ2-5; D is unclear. The TCR sequence derives from a male donor with ankylosing spondylitis or in good health (not recorded which). The CDR3 DNA reads as TGTGCCAGCAGCGTATCTCGGGAAGAGACCCAGTACTTC. Its translation: CASSVSREETQYF.